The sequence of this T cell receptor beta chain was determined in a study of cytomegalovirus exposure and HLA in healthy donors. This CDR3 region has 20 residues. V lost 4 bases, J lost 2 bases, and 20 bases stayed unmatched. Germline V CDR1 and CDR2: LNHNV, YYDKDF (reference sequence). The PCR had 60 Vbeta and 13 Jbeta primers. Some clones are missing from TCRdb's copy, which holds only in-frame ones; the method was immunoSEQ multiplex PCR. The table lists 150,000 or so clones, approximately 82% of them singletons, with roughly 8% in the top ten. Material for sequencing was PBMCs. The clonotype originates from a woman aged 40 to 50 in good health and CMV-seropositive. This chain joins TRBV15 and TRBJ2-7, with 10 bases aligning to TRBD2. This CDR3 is CATSTPRGGLAGGRPYEQYF. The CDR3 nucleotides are TGTGCCACCAGCACTCCCAGGGGGGGGTTAGCGGGAGGCCGACCCTACGAGCAGTACTTC.